Detailed here is one TCR beta chain. This entry belongs to a study of T-cell memory formation after mild COVID-19. TCRdb used MiXCR to reprocess the 5' RACE reads, holding one entry per CDR3 protein. The repertoire holds roughly 350,000 distinct CDR3 sequences, with approximately 13% as singletons. Input material: PBMCs or a T cell subset sorted from them (not recorded which). This clonotype was obtained from a man aged 18 to 29 who had mild COVID-19 (a few samples of this study predate the infection). Cell type and time point are not known.

The CDR3 nucleotides are TGTGCCAGCAGAAAGATTGGGGGACAAGATGAAAAACTGTTTTTT. Residues: CASRKIGGQDEKLFF. The gene calls are TRBV6-2 or TRBV6-3 and TRBJ1-4; maybe TRBD1 (6 bases). The ends were cut back, 6 bases at V and 6 bases at J, with 17 bases in the middle. CDR3 length: 15 amino acids. From germline, CDR1 is MNHEY and CDR2 SVGEGT.